Listed below are T cell receptor beta chains from one sample, sequenced in a study of T cells expressing NK-cell markers. TCRdb reanalyzed the 5' RACE reads, giving one entry per CDR3 protein sequence and no DNA. The repertoire shows about half a million distinct CDR3 sequences; the top ten hold about 1.5%. The sequencing sample was made of blood T cells: a sorted CD56 or NKG2C T cell subset, CD4+ or CD8+ T cells, or bulk PBMC T cells (not recorded which). These receptors were collected from a woman between 50 and 59 years old in good health. CDR3s include the opening cysteine and the closing phenylalanine or tryptophan.

j_gene	v_gene	CDR3aa
TRBJ1-5	TRBV27	CASTDRGSNQPQHF
TRBJ2-1	TRBV6-5	CASSYSEINSYNEQFF
TRBJ2-2	TRBV12-3/TRBV12-4	CASSRTGIGELFF
TRBJ1-5	TRBV28	CASTPSANSNQPQHF
TRBJ2-3	TRBV12-3/TRBV12-4	CASSISGRYGSTDTQYF
TRBJ2-7	TRBV3-1	CASSPLGETYEQYF
TRBJ2-5	TRBV3-1	CASSPGTSGEGETQYF
TRBJ2-2	TRBV9	CASSVVPDSGTGELFF
TRBJ2-1	TRBV5-1	CASRSGTGKYNEQFF
TRBJ2-3	TRBV10-3	CAISAVGTSTDTQYF
TRBJ2-1	TRBV7-6	CASSLGGGRLNEQFF
TRBJ1-1	TRBV5-1	CASRSSGNTEAFF
TRBJ1-6	TRBV29-1	CSVNTGVGPLHF
TRBJ2-3	TRBV10-3	CAISGRAGGDTQYF
TRBJ2-3	TRBV11-3	CASSLGASGVTQYF
TRBJ2-5	TRBV7-8	CASIPRGGRGLETQYF
TRBJ1-1	TRBV20-1	CSARLGATEAFF
TRBJ2-3	TRBV20-1	CSATGTSSGTDTQYF
TRBJ1-4	TRBV12-3/TRBV12-4	CASSSEDRSDEKLFF
TRBJ1-3	TRBV15	CATRDNAGNTIYF
TRBJ2-1	TRBV11-2	CASSGTSGRAEIVSEQFF
TRBJ2-5	TRBV5-1	CASSSGTGATGTGLETQYF
TRBJ2-1	TRBV6-2/TRBV6-3	CASSATLDSYNEQFF
TRBJ2-3	TRBV29-1	CSVGPRASTDTQYF
TRBJ2-2	TRBV7-9	CASSFTEVANTGELFF
TRBJ2-3	TRBV5-1	CASSLTDYPSSTDTQYF
TRBJ2-7	TRBV12-3/TRBV12-4	CASSSSATYEQYF
TRBJ1-2	TRBV20-1	CSATRPLGYGYTF
TRBJ2-2	TRBV5-5	CASSLESLVGELFF
TRBJ2-1	TRBV29-1	CSVGPRALTYNEQFF
TRBJ2-3	TRBV5-4	CASSTGQGRFTQYF
TRBJ2-1	TRBV4-1	CASSQDHSGSTDEQFF
TRBJ2-1	TRBV12-3/TRBV12-4	CASSLALGGRLKWQFF
TRBJ2-1	TRBV29-1	CSVAPSGSGNEQFF
TRBJ2-3	TRBV7-2	CASSFSLAAGTDTQYF
TRBJ2-7	TRBV5-1	CASTHRTGGSYEQYF
TRBJ2-1	TRBV20-1	CSASERERGRHEQFF
TRBJ1-6	TRBV4-2	CATKVEGQLNSPLHF
TRBJ2-4	TRBV5-1	CASRGPGQDQNIQYF
TRBJ2-5	TRBV3-1	CASSQEGQGRETQYF
TRBJ2-3	TRBV18	CASSPLIYRGTDTQYF
TRBJ2-2	TRBV3-1	CASSHRAGELFF
TRBJ2-4	TRBV25-1	CASSPGLALVGIQYF
TRBJ2-3	TRBV6-5	CASSYSFSGTDTQYF
TRBJ2-7	TRBV29-1	CSVLRHPDEQYF
TRBJ2-1	TRBV24-1	CATSDFTTSGSYNEQFF
TRBJ2-3	TRBV10-1	CASSESVAGGPRADTQYF
TRBJ2-1	TRBV9	CASGSMRGDEQFF
TRBJ2-1	TRBV7-9	CASSFTSVGEQFF
TRBJ1-4	TRBV30	CAWSGLGKLFF
TRBJ2-3	TRBV10-3	CAISQREYTDTQYF
TRBJ2-1	TRBV30	CAWSVRGGLGNEQFF
TRBJ2-2	TRBV14	CASSQEVGTGELFF
TRBJ2-1	TRBV5-5	CASSLASGAWDEQFF
TRBJ2-7	TRBV2	CAGRRAGRYEQYF
TRBJ2-3	TRBV6-4	CASSAGTSGGNTDTQYF
TRBJ2-4	TRBV6-5	CASSYRTAGGIQYF
TRBJ2-1	TRBV30	CAWNEGLAGGLEQFF
TRBJ1-5	TRBV29-1	CSVGESQPQHF
TRBJ1-1	TRBV6-1	CASSDERGREGRTEAFF